A selection of T cell receptor beta chains follows, all from one sample in a study of CD8+ T cells in alopecia areata. Method: immunoSEQ multiplex PCR; TCRdb's copy keeps in-frame clones and lacks some. The table includes about 270,000 clones, about 60% detected once. The specimen comprised CD4+ T cells sorted from blood, sampled at roughly week 53, from a patient treated with tofacitinib. All receptors derive from a human donor with alopecia areata. Each CDR3 is given with its conserved first and last residue. A D gene is named only where the DNA matches it firmly. Only part of the rows carry a size: once, few, many, or a class if the clone is expanded.

D gene	clone size	V gene	J gene	CDR3 DNA	CDR3 protein
NA	NA	TRBV30	TRBJ1-1	TGTGCCTGGAGTGTGGGCATAGGGAACCCTGAAGCTTTCTTT	CAWSVGIGNPEAFF
NA	few	TRBV29-1	TRBJ2-3	TGCAGCACAGCCGGTGGGGATACGCAGTATTTT	CSTAGGDTQYF
TRBD1	few	TRBV5-1	TRBJ2-7	TGCGCCAGCAGCTTAACAGGGGGCCGTCTCTACGAGCAGTACTTC	CASSLTGGRLYEQYF
NA	NA	TRBV2	TRBJ2-3	TGTGCCAGCGGGCTCACAGATACGCAGTATTTT	CASGLTDTQYF
TRBD2	few	TRBV7-2	TRBJ2-5	TGTGCCAGCAGCTTGGCTTCTAGCGGGGGGAGAGAGACCCAGTACTTC	CASSLASSGGRETQYF
NA	NA	TRBV30	TRBJ2-5	TGTGCCTGGAGTGTAACAGAAGAGACCCAGTACTTC	CAWSVTEETQYF
NA	few	TRBV10-3	TRBJ2-3	TGTGCCATCATCACCGGGGCCCTAGTTCGGGATACGCAGTATTTT	CAIITGALVRDTQYF
TRBD1	NA	TRBV30	TRBJ1-2	TGTGCCTGGATGTACGGGACAGTCTATGGCTACACCTTC	CAWMYGTVYGYTF
NA	few	TRBV29-1	TRBJ2-1	TGCAGCGTCCCGACAGCGAGCTCCTACAATGAGCAGTTCTTC	CSVPTASSYNEQFF
TRBD1	few	TRBV29-1	TRBJ2-3	TGCAGCGTTGTGGGACAGCTCACAGATAGGCAGTATTTT	CSVVGQLTDRQYF
NA	few	TRBV5-1	TRBJ2-7	TGCGCCAGCAGCTTGAGCCCCAGGGACGAGCAGTACTTC	CASSLSPRDEQYF
NA	NA	TRBV18	TRBJ2-4	TGTGCCAGCTCACCCGGAGCGCCTCCCATTCAGTACTTC	CASSPGAPPIQYF
TRBD1	NA	TRBV29-1	TRBJ2-7	TGCAGCGCGGGGCCCGTGGGACAGGGCTACGAGCAGTACTTC	CSAGPVGQGYEQYF
NA	NA	TRBV4-3	TRBJ1-2	TGCGCCAGCAGCGAAGTGGGGGGAGATGGCTACACCTTC	CASSEVGGDGYTF
TRBD2	NA	TRBV30	TRBJ2-1	TGTGCCTGGAGGGGGGGGTTCCTGTACAATGAGCAGTTCTTC	CAWRGGFLYNEQFF
NA	NA	TRBV4-2	TRBJ1-1	TGTGCCAGCAGCCTATCAGGCCAGGACGAGGAAGCTTTCTTT	CASSLSGQDEEAFF
NA	NA	TRBV30	TRBJ2-7	TGTGCCATCGAACAGGGAATGGTCGAGCAGTACTTC	CAIEQGMVEQYF
NA	NA	TRBV30	TRBJ2-5	TGTGCCTGGAGTGTAGAGACCCAGTACTTC	CAWSVETQYF
NA	NA	TRBV5-1	TRBJ2-7	TGCGCCAGCAGCTCCGGGGCCTACGAGCAGTACTTC	CASSSGAYEQYF
TRBD2	NA	TRBV6-4	TRBJ2-1	TGTGCCAGCAGTACCCGGCGGGGGGCCTCCTACAATGAGCAGTTCTTC	CASSTRRGASYNEQFF
NA	NA	TRBV29-1	TRBJ2-1	TGCAGCGTTGAAAGCAATGAGCAGTTCTTC	CSVESNEQFF
NA	NA	TRBV30	TRBJ1-2	TGTGCCTGGAGTGTACAAGGGCATCAGGGAGGCTACACCTTC	CAWSVQGHQGGYTF
NA	NA	TRBV5-1	TRBJ2-5	TGCGCCAGCAGCTTGGACTTACTAGGACCACAAGAGACCCAGTACTTC	CASSLDLLGPQETQYF
NA	NA	TRBV15	TRBJ1-5	TGTGCCACCCAAATCCGGGGCAGCAATCAGCCCCAGCATTTT	CATQIRGSNQPQHF
TRBD1	NA	TRBV27	TRBJ1-2	TGTGCCAGCAGTTTGACAGGGAGAGGGAGTAACTATGGCTACACCTTC	CASSLTGRGSNYGYTF
NA	NA	TRBV19	TRBJ2-5	TGTGCCAGTAGTATAGCGTCGGGGGAGACCCAGTACTTC	CASSIASGETQYF
NA	few	TRBV7-3	TRBJ2-1	TGTGCCAGCAGCTTACGCAGGGCCGGAGTCAATGAGCAGTTCTTC	CASSLRRAGVNEQFF
NA	few	TRBV6-1	TRBJ2-2	TGTGCCAGCAGTGCGGCCAGGGGCACCGGGGAGCTGTTTTTT	CASSAARGTGELFF
NA	NA	TRBV5-6	TRBJ1-3	TGTGCCAGCAGCGCGCCATTTTCAGGGGTGGCTGGAAACACCATATATTTT	CASSAPFSGVAGNTIYF
NA	NA	TRBV30	TRBJ2-1	TGTGCCTGGAGTGGACCTCCAGGGTACAATGAGCAGTTCTTC	CAWSGPPGYNEQFF
NA	few	TRBV11-2	TRBJ2-7	TGTGCCAGCAGTCAGGCACAGGCAAACTACGAGCAGTACTTC	CASSQAQANYEQYF
NA	NA	TRBV5-1	TRBJ2-3	TGCGCCAGCAGGACGGGCTCCCGATTAACAGATACGCAGTATTTT	CASRTGSRLTDTQYF
TRBD1	NA	TRBV10-3	TRBJ1-2	TGTGCCATCACCTCGACAGGGAGCGGCTACACCTTC	CAITSTGSGYTF
TRBD2	NA	TRBV30	TRBJ2-5	TGTGCCTGGGGACTAGCGGGGAAAGAGACCCAGTACTTC	CAWGLAGKETQYF
NA	NA	TRBV12-5	TRBJ1-2	TGTGCTAGTGGTGAGGAGGGAGCAACTAACTATGGCTACACCTTC	CASGEEGATNYGYTF